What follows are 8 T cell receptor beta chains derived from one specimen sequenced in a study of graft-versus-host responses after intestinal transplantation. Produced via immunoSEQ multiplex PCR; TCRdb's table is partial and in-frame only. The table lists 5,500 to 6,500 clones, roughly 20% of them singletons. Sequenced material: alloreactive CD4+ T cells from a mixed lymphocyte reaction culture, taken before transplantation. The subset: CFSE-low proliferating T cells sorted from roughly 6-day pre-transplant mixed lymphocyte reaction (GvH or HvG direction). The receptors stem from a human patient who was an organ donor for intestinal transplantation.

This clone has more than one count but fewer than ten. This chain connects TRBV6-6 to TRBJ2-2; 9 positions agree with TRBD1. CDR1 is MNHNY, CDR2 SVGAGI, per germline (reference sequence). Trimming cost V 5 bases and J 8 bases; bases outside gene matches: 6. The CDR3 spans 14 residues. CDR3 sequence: CASSRLGQGGELFF. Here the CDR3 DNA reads TGTGCCAGCAGTCGCCTCGGACAGGGGGGGGAGCTGTTTTTT.

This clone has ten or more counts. CDR3 sequence (DNA): TGTGCCAGCAGTTACCATCCGAGGGGGAAAGATACGCAGTATTTT. Translation gives CASSYHPRGKDTQYF. This chain connects TRBV6-5 to TRBJ2-3, with D possibly matching TRBD1 (6 bases). The V gene lost 2 bases and the J gene lost 5 bases, with 14 bases spanning the gap. Germline V lookup: CDR1 MNHEY, CDR2 SVGAGI. The CDR3 loop spans 15 amino acids.

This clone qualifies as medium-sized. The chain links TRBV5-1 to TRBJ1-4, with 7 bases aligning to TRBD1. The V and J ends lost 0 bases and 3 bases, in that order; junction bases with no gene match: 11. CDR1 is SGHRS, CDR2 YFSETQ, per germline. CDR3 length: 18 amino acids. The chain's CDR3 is CASSLGLRQGGSNEKLFF. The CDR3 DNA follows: TGCGCCAGCAGCTTGGGGTTACGGCAGGGGGGTTCTAATGAAAAACTGTTTTTT.

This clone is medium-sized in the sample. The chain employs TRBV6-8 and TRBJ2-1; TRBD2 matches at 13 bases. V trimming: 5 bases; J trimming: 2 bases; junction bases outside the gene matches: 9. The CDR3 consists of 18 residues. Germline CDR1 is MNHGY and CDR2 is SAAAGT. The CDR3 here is CASSVTGLAGLTYNEQFF. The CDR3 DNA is TGTGCCAGCAGTGTCACGGGACTAGCGGGATTAACCTACAATGAGCAGTTCTTC.

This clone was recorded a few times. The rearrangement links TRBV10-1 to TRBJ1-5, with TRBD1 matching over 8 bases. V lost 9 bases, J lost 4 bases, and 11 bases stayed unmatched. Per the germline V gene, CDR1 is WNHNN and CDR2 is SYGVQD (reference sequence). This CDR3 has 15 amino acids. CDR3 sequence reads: CARKTGVQGNQPQHF. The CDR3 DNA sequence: TGCGCCAGAAAGACAGGGGTTCAAGGAAATCAGCCCCAGCATTTT.

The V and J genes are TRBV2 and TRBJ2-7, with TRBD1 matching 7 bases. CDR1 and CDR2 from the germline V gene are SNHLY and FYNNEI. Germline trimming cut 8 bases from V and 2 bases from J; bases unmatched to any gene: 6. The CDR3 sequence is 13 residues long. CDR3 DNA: TGTGCCAGCGGGGGCAGGGGGACCTACGAGCAGTACTTC. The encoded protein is CASGGRGTYEQYF.

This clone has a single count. The CDR3 loop is CASSLGGINTIYF. The CDR3 nucleotides read TGCGCCAGCAGCTTGGGAGGAATAAACACCATATATTTT. The chain couples TRBV5-1 to TRBJ1-3; D call uncertain. The CDR3 totals 13 residues. V lost 0 bases to trimming and J lost 6 bases, with 7 bases between them. The germline V gene encodes CDR1 SGHRS and CDR2 YFSETQ.

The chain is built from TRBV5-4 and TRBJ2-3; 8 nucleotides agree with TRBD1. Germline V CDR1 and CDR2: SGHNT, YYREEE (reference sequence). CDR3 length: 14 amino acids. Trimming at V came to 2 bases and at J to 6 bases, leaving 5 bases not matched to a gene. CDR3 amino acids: CASSFSQGADTQYF. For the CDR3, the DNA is TGTGCCAGCAGCTTCAGCCAGGGGGCCGATACGCAGTATTTT. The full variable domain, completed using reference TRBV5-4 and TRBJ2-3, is ETGVTQSPTHLIKTRGQQVTLRCSSQSGHNTVSWYQQALGQGPQFIFQYYREEENGRGNFPPRFSGLQFPNYSSELNVNALELDDSALYLCASSFSQGADTQYFGPGTRLTVL.